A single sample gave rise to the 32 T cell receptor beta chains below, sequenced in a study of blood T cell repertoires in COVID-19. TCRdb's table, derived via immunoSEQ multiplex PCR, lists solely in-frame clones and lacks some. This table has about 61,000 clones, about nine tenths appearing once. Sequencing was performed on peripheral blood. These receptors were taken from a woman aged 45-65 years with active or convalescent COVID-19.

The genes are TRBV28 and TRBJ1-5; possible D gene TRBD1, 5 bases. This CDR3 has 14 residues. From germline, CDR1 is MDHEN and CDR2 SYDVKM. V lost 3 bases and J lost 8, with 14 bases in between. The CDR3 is CASSFGDYSKPQHF. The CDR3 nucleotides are TGTGCCAGCAGTTTCGGGGACTACTCGAAGCCCCAGCATTTT. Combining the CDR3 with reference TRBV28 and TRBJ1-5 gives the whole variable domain DVKVTQSSRYLVKRTGEKVFLECVQDMDHENMFWYRQDPGLGLRLIYFSYDVKMKEKGDIPEGYSVSREKKERFSLILESASTNQTSMYLCASSFGDYSKPQHFGDGTRLSIL.

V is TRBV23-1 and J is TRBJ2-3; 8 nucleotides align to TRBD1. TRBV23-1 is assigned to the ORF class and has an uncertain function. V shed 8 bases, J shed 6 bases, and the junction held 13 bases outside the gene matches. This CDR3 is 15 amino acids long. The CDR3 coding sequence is TGCGCCAGCGGATCCTACAGGGGGAGGAGGGATACGCAGTATTTT. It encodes CASGSYRGRRDTQYF.

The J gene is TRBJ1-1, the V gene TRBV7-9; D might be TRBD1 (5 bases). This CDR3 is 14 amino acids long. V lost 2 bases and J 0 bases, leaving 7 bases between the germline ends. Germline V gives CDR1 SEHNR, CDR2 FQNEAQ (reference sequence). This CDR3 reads CASSLTGLNTEAFF. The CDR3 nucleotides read TGTGCCAGCAGCTTAACAGGATTGAACACTGAAGCTTTCTTT.

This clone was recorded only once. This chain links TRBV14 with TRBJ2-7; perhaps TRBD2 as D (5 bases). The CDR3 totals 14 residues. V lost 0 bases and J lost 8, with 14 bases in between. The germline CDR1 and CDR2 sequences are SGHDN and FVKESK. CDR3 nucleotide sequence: TGTGCCAGCAGCCAAGAAACCATGGGAGAGAAGCAGTACTTC. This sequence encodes CASSQETMGEKQYF.

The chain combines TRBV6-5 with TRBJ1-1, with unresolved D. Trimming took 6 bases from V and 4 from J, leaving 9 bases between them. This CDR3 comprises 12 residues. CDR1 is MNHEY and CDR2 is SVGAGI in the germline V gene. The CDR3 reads CASRGGSTEAFF. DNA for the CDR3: TGTGCCAGCAGGGGAGGCTCCACTGAAGCTTTCTTT.

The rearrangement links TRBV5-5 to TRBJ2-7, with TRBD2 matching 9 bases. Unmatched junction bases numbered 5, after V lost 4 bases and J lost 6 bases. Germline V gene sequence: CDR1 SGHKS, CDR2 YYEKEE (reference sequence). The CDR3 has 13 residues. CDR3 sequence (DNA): TGTGCCAGCAGCCCGGGACTAGCACTCGAGCAGTACTTC. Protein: CASSPGLALEQYF.

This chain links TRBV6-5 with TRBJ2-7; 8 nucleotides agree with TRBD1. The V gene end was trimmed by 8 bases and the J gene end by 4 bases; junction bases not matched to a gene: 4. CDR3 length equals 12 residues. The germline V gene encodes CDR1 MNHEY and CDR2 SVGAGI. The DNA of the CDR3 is TGTGCCAGCGGACAGGGTTGGTACGAGCAGTACTTC. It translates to CASGQGWYEQYF.

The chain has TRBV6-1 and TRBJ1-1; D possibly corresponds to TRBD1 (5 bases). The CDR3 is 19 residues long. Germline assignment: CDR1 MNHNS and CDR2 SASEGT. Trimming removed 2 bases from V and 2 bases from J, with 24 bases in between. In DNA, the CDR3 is TGTGCCAGCAGTGAACTCCTTGGACATTTGGGGTCCCCTAACACTGAAGCTTTCTTT. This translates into CASSELLGHLGSPNTEAFF.

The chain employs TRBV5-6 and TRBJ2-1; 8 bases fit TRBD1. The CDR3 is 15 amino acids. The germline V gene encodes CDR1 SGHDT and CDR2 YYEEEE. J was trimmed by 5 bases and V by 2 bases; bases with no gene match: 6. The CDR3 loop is CASSFKGQVDNEQFF. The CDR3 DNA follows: TGTGCCAGCAGCTTCAAGGGACAGGTAGACAATGAGCAGTTCTTC. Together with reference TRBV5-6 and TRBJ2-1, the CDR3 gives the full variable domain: DAGVTQSPTHLIKTRGQQVTLRCSPKSGHDTVSWYQQALGQGPQFIFQYYEEEERQRGNFPDRFSGHQFPNYSSELNVNALLLGDSALYLCASSFKGQVDNEQFFGPGTRLTVL.

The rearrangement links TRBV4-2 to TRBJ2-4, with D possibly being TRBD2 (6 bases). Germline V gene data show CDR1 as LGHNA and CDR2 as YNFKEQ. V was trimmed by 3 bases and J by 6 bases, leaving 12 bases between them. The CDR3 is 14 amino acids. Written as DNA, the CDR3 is TGTGCCAGCAGCCAGGAGGGCCGGGGAAACATTCAGTACTTC. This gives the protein CASSQEGRGNIQYF.

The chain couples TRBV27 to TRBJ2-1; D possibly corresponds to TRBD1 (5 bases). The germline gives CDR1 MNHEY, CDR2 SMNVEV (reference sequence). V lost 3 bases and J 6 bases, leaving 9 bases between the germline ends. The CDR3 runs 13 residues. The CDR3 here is CASSLTAVNEQFF. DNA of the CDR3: TGTGCCAGCAGTTTGACAGCCGTCAATGAGCAGTTCTTC.

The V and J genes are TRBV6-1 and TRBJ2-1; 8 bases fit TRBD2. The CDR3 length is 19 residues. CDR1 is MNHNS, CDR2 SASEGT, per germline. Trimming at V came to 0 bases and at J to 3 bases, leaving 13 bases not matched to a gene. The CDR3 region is CASSEAFSGSGSRYNEQFF. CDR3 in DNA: TGTGCCAGCAGTGAAGCTTTCTCCGGAAGCGGGAGTCGCTACAATGAGCAGTTCTTC.

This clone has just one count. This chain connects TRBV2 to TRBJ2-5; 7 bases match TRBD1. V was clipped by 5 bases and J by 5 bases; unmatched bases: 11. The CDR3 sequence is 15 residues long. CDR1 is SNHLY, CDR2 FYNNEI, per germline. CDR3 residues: CASSIQQGIWETQYF. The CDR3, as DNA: TGTGCCAGCAGTATCCAACAGGGGATCTGGGAGACCCAGTACTTC.

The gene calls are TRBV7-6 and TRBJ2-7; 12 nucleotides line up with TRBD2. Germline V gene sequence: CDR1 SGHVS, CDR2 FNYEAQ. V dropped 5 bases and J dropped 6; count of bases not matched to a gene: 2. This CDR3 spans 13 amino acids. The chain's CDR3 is CASSVTSGSEQYF. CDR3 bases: TGTGCCAGCAGCGTGACTAGCGGGAGCGAGCAGTACTTC. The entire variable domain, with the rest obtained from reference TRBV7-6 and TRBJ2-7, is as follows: GAGVSQSPRYKVTKRGQDVALRCDPISGHVSLYWYRQALGQGPEFLTYFNYEAQQDKSGLPNDRFSAERPEGSISTLTIQRTEQRDSAMYRCASSVTSGSEQYFGPGTRLTVT.

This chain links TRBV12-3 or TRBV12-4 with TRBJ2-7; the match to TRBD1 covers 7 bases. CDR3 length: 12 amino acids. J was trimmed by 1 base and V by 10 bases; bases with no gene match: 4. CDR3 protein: CATSTGSYEQYF. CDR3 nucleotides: TGTGCCACATCGACAGGGTCCTACGAGCAGTACTTC.

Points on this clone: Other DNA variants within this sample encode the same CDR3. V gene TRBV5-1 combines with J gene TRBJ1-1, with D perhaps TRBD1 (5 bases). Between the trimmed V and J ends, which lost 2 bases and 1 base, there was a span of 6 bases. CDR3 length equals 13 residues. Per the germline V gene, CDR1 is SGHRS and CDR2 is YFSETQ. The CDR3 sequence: CASSLDRNTEAFF. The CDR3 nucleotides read TGCGCCAGCAGCTTAGACAGGAACACTGAAGCTTTCTTT.

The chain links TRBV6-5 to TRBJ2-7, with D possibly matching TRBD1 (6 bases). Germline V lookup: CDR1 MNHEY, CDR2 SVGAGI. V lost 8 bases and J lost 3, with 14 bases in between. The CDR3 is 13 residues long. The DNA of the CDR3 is TGTGCCAGCGAAAGGGGACACTACTACGAGCAGTACTTC. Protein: CASERGHYYEQYF.

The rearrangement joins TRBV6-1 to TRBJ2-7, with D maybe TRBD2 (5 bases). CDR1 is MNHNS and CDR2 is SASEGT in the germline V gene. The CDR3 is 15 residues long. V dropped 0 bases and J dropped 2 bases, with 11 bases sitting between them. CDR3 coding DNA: TGTGCCAGCAGTGAAGCCCTCGGACTCGCCTACGAGCAGTACTTC. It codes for CASSEALGLAYEQYF.

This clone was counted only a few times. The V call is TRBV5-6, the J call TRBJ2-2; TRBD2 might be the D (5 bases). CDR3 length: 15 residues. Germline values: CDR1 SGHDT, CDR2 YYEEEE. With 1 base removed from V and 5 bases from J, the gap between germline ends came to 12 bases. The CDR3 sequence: CASSLYRDRTGELFF. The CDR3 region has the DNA TGTGCCAGCAGCTTGTACCGGGATAGGACCGGGGAGCTGTTTTTT.

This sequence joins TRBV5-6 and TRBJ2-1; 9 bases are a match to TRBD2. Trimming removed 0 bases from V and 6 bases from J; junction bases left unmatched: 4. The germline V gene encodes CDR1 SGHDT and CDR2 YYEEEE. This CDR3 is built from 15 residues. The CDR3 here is CASSLGGLASNEQFF. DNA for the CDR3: TGTGCCAGCAGCTTGGGGGGACTAGCCTCCAATGAGCAGTTCTTC.

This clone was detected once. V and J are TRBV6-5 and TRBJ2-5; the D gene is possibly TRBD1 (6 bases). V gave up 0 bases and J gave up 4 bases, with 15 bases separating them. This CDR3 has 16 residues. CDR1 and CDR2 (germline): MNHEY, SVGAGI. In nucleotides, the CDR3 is TGTGCCAGCAGTTACTCTTGGGGGCGGCGGGCAGAGACCCAGTACTTC. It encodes CASSYSWGRRAETQYF.

CDR3 sequence: CASSSSQGTFSGRFTGELFF. The DNA of the CDR3 is TGTGCCAGCAGCTCGTCCCAGGGGACCTTTAGCGGGAGGTTCACCGGGGAGCTGTTTTTT. This sequence joins TRBV5-5 and TRBJ2-2, with TRBD2 matching over 10 bases. The junction had 18 bases not matched to a gene; V was cut back by 3 bases and J by 4 bases. CDR1 is SGHKS and CDR2 is YYEKEE in the germline V gene (reference sequence). The CDR3 loop spans 20 amino acids. Supplemented by reference TRBV5-5 and TRBJ2-2, the full variable domain reads DAGVTQSPTHLIKTRGQQVTLRCSPISGHKSVSWYQQVLGQGPQFIFQYYEKEERGRGNFPDRFSARQFPNYSSELNVNALLLGDSALYLCASSSSQGTFSGRFTGELFFGEGSRLTVL.

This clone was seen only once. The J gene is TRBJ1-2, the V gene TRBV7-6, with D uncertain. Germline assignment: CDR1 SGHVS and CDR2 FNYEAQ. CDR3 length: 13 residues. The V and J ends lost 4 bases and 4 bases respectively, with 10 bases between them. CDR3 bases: TGTGCCAGCAGCTCACACCCCACCTATGGCTACACCTTC. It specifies CASSSHPTYGYTF.

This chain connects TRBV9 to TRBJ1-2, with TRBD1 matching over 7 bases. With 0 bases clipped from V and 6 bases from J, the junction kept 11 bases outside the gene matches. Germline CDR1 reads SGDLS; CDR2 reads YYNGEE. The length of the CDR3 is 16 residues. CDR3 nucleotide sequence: TGTGCCAGCAGCGTAGATGCAGGGGGACATTCCGATGGCTACACCTTC. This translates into CASSVDAGGHSDGYTF.

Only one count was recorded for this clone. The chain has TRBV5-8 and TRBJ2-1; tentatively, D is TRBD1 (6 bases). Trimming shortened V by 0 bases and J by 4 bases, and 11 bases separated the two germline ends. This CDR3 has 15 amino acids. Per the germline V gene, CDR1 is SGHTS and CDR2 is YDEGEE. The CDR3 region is CASSLGTVLYNEQFF. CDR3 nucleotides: TGTGCCAGCAGCTTGGGGACAGTCCTATACAATGAGCAGTTCTTC.

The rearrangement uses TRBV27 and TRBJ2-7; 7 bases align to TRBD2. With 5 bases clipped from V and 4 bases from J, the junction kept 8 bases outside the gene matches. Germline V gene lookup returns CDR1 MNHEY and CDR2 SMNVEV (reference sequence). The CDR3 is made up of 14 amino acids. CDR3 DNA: TGTGCCAGCAGTCGCGGGACGGGACTATACGAGCAGTACTTC. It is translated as CASSRGTGLYEQYF.

The CDR3 DNA follows: TGTGCCATCAGTGAGTCGACGAGGGCGGCCCAGTACTTC. Its translation: CAISESTRAAQYF. The chain has TRBV10-3 and TRBJ2-5; tentatively, D is TRBD2 (5 bases). Germline V CDR1 and CDR2: ENHRY, SYGVKD. V shed 0 bases and J shed 9 bases, with 11 bases lying between them. There are 13 residues in the CDR3.

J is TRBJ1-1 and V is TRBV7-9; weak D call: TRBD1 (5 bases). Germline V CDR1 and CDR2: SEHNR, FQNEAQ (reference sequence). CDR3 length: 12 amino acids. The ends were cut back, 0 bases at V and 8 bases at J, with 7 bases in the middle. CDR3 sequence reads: CASSLAAGEAFF. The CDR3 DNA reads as TGTGCCAGCAGCTTAGCGGCAGGGGAAGCTTTCTTT.

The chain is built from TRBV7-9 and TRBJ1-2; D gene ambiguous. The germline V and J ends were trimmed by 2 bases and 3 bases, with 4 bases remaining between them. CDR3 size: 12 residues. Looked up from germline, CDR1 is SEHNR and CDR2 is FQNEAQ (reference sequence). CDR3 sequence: CASSLIYYGYTF. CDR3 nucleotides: TGTGCCAGCAGCTTAATCTACTATGGCTACACCTTC.

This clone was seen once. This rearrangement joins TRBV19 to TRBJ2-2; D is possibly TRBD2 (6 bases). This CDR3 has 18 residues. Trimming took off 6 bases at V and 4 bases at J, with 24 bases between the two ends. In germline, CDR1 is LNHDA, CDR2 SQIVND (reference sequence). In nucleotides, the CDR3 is TGTGCCAGTAGCCCCTCCGGGACTCTAGGGGCCCTCACCGGGGAGCTGTTTTTT. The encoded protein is CASSPSGTLGALTGELFF.

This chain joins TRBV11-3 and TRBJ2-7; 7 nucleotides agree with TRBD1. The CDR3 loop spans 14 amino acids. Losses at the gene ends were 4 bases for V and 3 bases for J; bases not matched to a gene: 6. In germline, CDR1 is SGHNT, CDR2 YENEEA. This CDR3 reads CASSSTGDGYEQYF. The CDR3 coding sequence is TGTGCCAGCAGCTCCACAGGGGACGGCTACGAGCAGTACTTC.

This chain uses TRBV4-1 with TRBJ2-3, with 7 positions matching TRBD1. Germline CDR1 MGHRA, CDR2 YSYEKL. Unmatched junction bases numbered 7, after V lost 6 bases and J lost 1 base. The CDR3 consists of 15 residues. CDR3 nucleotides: TGCGCCAGCAGACCACTAACAGGGGGCACAGATACGCAGTATTTT. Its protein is CASRPLTGGTDTQYF.